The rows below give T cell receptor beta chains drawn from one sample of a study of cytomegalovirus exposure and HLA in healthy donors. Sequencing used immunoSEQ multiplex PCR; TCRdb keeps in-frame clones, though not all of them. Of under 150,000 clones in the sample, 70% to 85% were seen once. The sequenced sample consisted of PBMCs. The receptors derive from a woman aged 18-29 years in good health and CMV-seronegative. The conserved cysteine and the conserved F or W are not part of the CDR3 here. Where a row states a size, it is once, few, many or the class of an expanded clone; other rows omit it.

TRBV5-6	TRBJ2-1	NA	ASSLGLPNEQF
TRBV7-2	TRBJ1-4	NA	ASSLGQNNEKLF
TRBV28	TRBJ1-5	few	AIRGASSNQPQH
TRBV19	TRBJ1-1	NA	ASRGEGILWPMNTEAF
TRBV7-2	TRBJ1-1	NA	ASSTRQGMNTEAF
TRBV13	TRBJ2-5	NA	ASSLGPAKETQY
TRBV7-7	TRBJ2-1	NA	ASSLGAGDEQF
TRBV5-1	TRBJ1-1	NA	ASSLQGEEAF
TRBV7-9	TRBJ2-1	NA	ASSFELAGISEQF
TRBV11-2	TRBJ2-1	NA	ASSLSTSSYNEQF
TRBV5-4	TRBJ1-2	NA	ASSIHSYGYT
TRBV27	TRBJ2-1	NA	ASSLSDSDNEQF
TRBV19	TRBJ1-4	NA	ASSNRDRGRTNEKLF
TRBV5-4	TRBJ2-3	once	ASSSGQAWLQY
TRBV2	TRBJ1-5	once	ASSEHIGKQPQH
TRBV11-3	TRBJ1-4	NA	ASSLENPGQEGKLF
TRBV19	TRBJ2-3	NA	ASSIGGGGVTDTQY